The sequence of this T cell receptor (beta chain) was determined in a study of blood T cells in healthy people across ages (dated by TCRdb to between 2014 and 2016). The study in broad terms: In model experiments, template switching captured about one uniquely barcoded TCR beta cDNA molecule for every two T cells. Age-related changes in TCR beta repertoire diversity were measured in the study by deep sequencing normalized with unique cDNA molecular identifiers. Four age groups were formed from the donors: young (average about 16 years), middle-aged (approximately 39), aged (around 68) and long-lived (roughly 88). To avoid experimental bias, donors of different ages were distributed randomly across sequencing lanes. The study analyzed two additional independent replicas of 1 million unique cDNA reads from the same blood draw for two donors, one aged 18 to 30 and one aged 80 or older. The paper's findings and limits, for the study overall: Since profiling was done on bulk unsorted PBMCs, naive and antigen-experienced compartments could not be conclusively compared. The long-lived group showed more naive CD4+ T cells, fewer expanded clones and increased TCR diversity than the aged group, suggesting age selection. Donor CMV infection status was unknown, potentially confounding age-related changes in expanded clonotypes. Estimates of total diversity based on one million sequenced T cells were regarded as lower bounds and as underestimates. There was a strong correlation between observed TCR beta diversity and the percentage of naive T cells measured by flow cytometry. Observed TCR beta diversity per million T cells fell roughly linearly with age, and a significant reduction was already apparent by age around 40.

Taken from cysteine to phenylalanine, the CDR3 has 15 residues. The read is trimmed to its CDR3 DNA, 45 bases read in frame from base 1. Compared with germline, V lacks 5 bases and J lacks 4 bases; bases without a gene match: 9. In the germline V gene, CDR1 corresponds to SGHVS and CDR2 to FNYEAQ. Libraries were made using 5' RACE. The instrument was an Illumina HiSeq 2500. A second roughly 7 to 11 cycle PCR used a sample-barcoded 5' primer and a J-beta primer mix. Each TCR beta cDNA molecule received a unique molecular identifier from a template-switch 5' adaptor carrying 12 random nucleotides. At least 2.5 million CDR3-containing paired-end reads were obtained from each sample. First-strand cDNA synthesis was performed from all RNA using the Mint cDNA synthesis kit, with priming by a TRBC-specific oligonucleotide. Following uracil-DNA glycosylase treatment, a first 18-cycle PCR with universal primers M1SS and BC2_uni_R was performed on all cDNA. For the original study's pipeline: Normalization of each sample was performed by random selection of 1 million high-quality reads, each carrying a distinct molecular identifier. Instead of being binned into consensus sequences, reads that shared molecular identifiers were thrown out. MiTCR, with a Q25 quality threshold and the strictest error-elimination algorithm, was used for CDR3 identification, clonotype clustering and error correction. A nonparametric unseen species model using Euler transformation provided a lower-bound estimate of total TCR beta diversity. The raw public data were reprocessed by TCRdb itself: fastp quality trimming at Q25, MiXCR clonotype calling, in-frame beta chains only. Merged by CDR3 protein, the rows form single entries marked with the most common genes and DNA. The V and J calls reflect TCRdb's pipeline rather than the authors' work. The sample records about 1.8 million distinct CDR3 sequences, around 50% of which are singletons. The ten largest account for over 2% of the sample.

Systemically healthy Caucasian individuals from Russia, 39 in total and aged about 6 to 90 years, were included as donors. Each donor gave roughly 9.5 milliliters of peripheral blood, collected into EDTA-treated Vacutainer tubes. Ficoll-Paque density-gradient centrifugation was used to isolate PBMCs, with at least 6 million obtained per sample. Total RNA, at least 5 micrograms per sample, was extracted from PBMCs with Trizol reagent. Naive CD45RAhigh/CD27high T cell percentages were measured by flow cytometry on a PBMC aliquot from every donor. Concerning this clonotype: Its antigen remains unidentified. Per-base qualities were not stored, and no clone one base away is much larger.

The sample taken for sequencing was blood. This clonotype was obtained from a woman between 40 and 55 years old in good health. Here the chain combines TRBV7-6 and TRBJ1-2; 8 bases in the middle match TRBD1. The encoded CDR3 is CASSDPDRGGYGYTF. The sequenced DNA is TGTGCCAGCAGCGACCCTGACAGGGGAGGCTATGGCTACACCTTC.